The 4 T cell receptor beta chains presented below share a single source sample, sequenced in a study of T cell clones after liver transplantation. The method was immunoSEQ multiplex PCR; TCRdb's version includes in-frame clones alone and lacks a portion of them. The sample shows tens of thousands of clones, approximately 93% of them seen only once. The material was CD8+ T cells from blood, obtained less than 27 months after liver transplant. The receptors stem from a human patient who received a liver transplant. The graft donor may have given rise to some T cells.

This chain uses TRBV28 with TRBJ1-1, with TRBD1 matching 7 bases. Trimming took 2 bases from V and 1 from J; bases not matched to a gene: 4. The CDR3 length is 15 residues. CDR1 and CDR2 (germline): MDHEN, SYDVKM. The CDR3 region has the DNA TGTGCCAGCAGTTTAACAGGGGTTTCGAACACTGAAGCTTTCTTT. The encoded protein is CASSLTGVSNTEAFF.

The chain is built from TRBV2 and TRBJ2-5; TRBD2 agrees at 13 bases. This CDR3 comprises 15 residues. The ends lost 7 bases at V and 5 bases at J; junction bases unmatched: 7. CDR1 is SNHLY, CDR2 FYNNEI, per germline. The CDR3, as DNA: TGTGCCAGCACCTCGGGACTAGCGGGATTTGAGACCCAGTACTTC. Translating it yields CASTSGLAGFETQYF.

The chain couples TRBV7-3 to TRBJ2-3; D possibly corresponds to TRBD2 (5 bases). CDR1 and CDR2 (germline): SGHTA, FQGTGA. CDR3 length: 15 amino acids. V was clipped by 5 bases and J by 1 base, with 13 bases between them. The CDR3 bases are TGTGCCAGCAGCCCTGAATCCGGGGGCACAGATACGCAGTATTTT. This codes for CASSPESGGTDTQYF.

The chain combines TRBV19 with TRBJ2-2; a possible D gene is TRBD2 (6 bases). Looked up from germline, CDR1 is LNHDA and CDR2 is SQIVND (reference sequence). The CDR3 runs to 12 residues. With 7 bases removed from V and 7 bases from J, the gap between germline ends came to 10 bases. The CDR3 coding sequence is TGTGCCAGTACCCGGGGGTACGGGGAGCTGTTTTTT. Its protein is CASTRGYGELFF.